This TCR beta chain was documented in a study of blood T cell repertoires in COVID-19. Looking at the study overall: Material from acute and convalescent COVID-19 was sourced from the United States, Italy and Spain. Sample material is recorded as cDNA or gDNA derived from T cells, B-cell-depleted T cells, or PBMCs.

Germline-derived CDR1 and CDR2 are SGHRS and YFSETQ. The CDR3 length is 12 residues. V lost 6 bases and J lost 5, with 12 bases in between. Authors' data handling: Estimated nucleated cell counts came from reference gene primer amplification. Sequencing used immunoSEQ multiplex PCR; TCRdb keeps in-frame clones, though not all of them. That table gives V, J and clone size, and the DNA gave D and trimming. The profile shows 250,000 or so clones, around 89% of them singletons. V gene TRBV5-1 combines with J gene TRBJ2-7; D possibly corresponds to TRBD1 (5 bases). The source material was peripheral blood. This TCR came from a woman in her sixties or seventies with COVID-19, enrolled during active disease. Here the CDR3 reads CASTGQTHEQYF. CDR3 nucleotide sequence: TGCGCCAGCACAGGGCAGACCCACGAGCAGTACTTC. Based on the CDR3 plus reference TRBV5-1 and TRBJ2-7, the full variable domain is KAGVTQTPRYLIKTRGQQVTLSCSPISGHRSVSWYQQTPGQGLQFLFEYFSETQRNKGNFPGRFSGRQFSNSRSEMNVSTLELGDSALYLCASTGQTHEQYFGPGTRLTVT.